A selection of T cell receptor beta chains follows, all from one sample in a study of cytomegalovirus exposure and HLA in healthy donors. This table comes from immunoSEQ multiplex PCR, and its TCRdb copy is limited to in-frame clones, with some not included. The sample carries fewer than 200,000 clones, roughly four fifths recorded once. The sequencing input was PBMCs. These receptors came from a woman between 45 and 65 years old in good health and CMV-seropositive. CDR3s include the opening cysteine and the closing phenylalanine or tryptophan. The D gene is left open where the match is weak. Part of the rows lack a size; the others show once, few, many or a class for expanded clones.

V,J,D,size,CDR3,DNA
TRBV27,TRBJ2-5,.,.,CASSLGRGTWETQYF,TGTGCCAGCAGTTTGGGAAGGGGTACATGGGAGACCCAGTACTTC
TRBV2,TRBJ2-5,TRBD2,.,CASRGGTIKLETQYF,TGTGCCAGCAGGGGGGGGACTATAAAGTTGGAGACCCAGTACTTC
TRBV2,TRBJ1-4,TRBD1,.,CASNRGNEKLFF,TGTGCCAGCAACAGGGGAAATGAAAAACTGTTTTTT
TRBV19,TRBJ1-5,TRBD1,few,CASQIGQGRQPQHF,TGTGCCAGTCAGATCGGACAGGGTCGTCAGCCCCAGCATTTT
TRBV5-6,TRBJ2-2,.,.,CASSLFLAGELFF,TGTGCCAGCAGCTTGTTTCTAGCCGGGGAGCTGTTTTTT
TRBV7-9,TRBJ1-1,.,.,CASSLDVGGVLAEAFF,TGTGCCAGCAGCTTAGACGTAGGAGGGGTGCTGGCTGAAGCTTTCTTT
TRBV5-1,TRBJ2-1,TRBD2,.,CASSLAGAGEVREQFF,TGCGCCAGCAGCTTGGCCGGAGCGGGGGAGGTCCGTGAGCAGTTCTTC
TRBV2,TRBJ1-6,.,.,CASRSDWNSPLHF,TGTGCCAGCAGGAGCGACTGGAATTCACCCCTCCACTTT
TRBV9,TRBJ2-1,TRBD1,.,CASSPGPGTDYNEQFF,TGTGCCAGCAGCCCCGGTCCCGGGACAGATTACAATGAGCAGTTCTTC
TRBV9,TRBJ1-5,TRBD1,.,CASSGSGTGANQPQHF,TGTGCCAGCAGCGGATCCGGGACAGGGGCAAATCAGCCCCAGCATTTT
TRBV11-2,TRBJ2-5,TRBD2,.,CASSVTSGPTVQETQYF,TGTGCCAGCAGCGTAACTAGCGGGCCGACTGTACAAGAGACCCAGTACTTC
TRBV30,TRBJ1-2,.,.,CAWSLANYGYTF,TGTGCCTGGTCATTAGCTAACTATGGCTACACCTTC
TRBV7-6,TRBJ1-6,.,few,CASSAAGSSPLHF,TGTGCCAGCAGCGCCGCCGGTTCTTCACCCCTCCACTTT
TRBV7-8,TRBJ1-4,.,few,CASSAWSGAGEKLFF,TGTGCCAGCAGCGCCTGGTCAGGGGCCGGTGAAAAACTGTTTTTT
TRBV15,TRBJ1-4,.,.,CATSRDRLNEKLFF,TGTGCCACCAGCAGAGATCGACTGAATGAAAAACTGTTTTTT
TRBV2,TRBJ2-5,TRBD2,.,CAGTLAGGETQYF,TGTGCCGGGACACTAGCGGGTGGGGAGACCCAGTACTTC
TRBV19,TRBJ1-4,TRBD1,.,CATRGWANEKLFF,TGTGCCACCAGGGGGTGGGCGAATGAAAAACTGTTTTTT
TRBV7-8,TRBJ1-2,.,.,CASSPAGGAYGYTF,TGTGCCAGCAGCCCTGCGGGAGGGGCCTATGGCTACACCTTC
TRBV2,TRBJ1-4,TRBD1,once,CASRATGTGLEKLFF,TGTGCCAGCAGAGCGACCGGGACAGGGCTTGAAAAACTGTTTTTT
TRBV6-1,TRBJ1-1,TRBD1,few,CASRDRGFSEAFF,TGTGCCAGCAGGGACAGGGGATTTTCTGAAGCTTTCTTT
TRBV5-1,TRBJ1-2,.,few,CASSLSGTGGYGYTF,TGCGCCAGCAGCTTGTCTGGGACGGGGGGCTATGGCTACACCTTC
TRBV27,TRBJ1-1,.,.,CASRRGAGENTEAFF,TGTGCCAGCCGGAGGGGGGCGGGAGAGAACACTGAAGCTTTCTTT
TRBV5-6,TRBJ1-2,TRBD1,.,CASSLGQEYGYTF,TGTGCCAGCAGCCTGGGACAGGAGTATGGCTACACCTTC
TRBV6-1,TRBJ1-6,TRBD1,.,CASSDLDRDRRAPLHF,TGTGCCAGCAGTGATTTAGATCGGGACAGGAGAGCACCCCTCCACTTT
TRBV5-1,TRBJ2-1,TRBD2,.,CASSLEVAGVGEQFF,TGCGCCAGCAGCTTGGAGGTAGCGGGGGTAGGTGAGCAGTTCTTC
TRBV5-5,TRBJ2-5,TRBD2,.,CASSRLAGAGTQYF,TGTGCCAGCAGCCGTCTAGCGGGGGCGGGGACCCAGTACTTC
TRBV7-9,TRBJ2-1,.,.,CASSSSANEQFF,TGTGCCAGCAGCTCTAGTGCAAATGAGCAGTTCTTC
TRBV27,TRBJ1-2,.,.,CASSLRGDYGYTF,TGTGCCAGCAGTTTAAGGGGCGACTATGGCTACACCTTC
TRBV7-9,TRBJ1-4,.,.,CASSLAPQGDEKLFF,TGTGCCAGCAGCTTAGCCCCACAGGGTGATGAAAAACTGTTTTTT
TRBV6-5,TRBJ2-2,.,.,CASSYSWQRTGELFF,TGTGCCAGCAGTTACTCGTGGCAACGCACCGGGGAGCTGTTTTTT
TRBV7-9,TRBJ2-1,.,.,CASSLVGNEQFF,TGTGCCAGCAGCTTAGTCGGTAATGAGCAGTTCTTC
TRBV5-1,TRBJ2-1,.,.,CASSLNRNNEQFF,TGCGCCAGCAGCTTGAACAGAAACAATGAGCAGTTCTTC
TRBV19,TRBJ1-6,.,.,CASSYRDSWSPLHF,TGTGCCAGTAGTTACAGGGATAGTTGGTCACCCCTCCACTTT
TRBV7-8,TRBJ2-1,.,few,CASSLQNGNEQFF,TGTGCCAGCAGCCTCCAAAACGGCAATGAGCAGTTCTTC
TRBV4-2,TRBJ2-1,.,.,CASSQNLIRFF,TGTGCCAGCAGCCAAAACTTAATAAGGTTCTTC
TRBV2,TRBJ1-2,.,.,CASSDEGYGYTF,TGTGCCAGCAGTGATGAGGGCTATGGCTACACCTTC
TRBV4-2,TRBJ2-4,TRBD2,.,CASSQDELAGGLLNIQYF,TGTGCCAGCAGCCAAGATGAACTAGCGGGGGGACTCTTGAACATTCAGTACTTC
TRBV10-3,TRBJ1-1,.,.,CAISGSTSSGTEAFF,TGTGCCATCAGTGGTTCGACGTCCTCGGGCACTGAAGCTTTCTTT
TRBV6-5,TRBJ1-4,.,few,CASSYSRGTELFF,TGTGCCAGCAGTTACTCACGGGGGACGGAACTGTTTTTT
TRBV11-3,TRBJ2-2,.,.,CASTRGGAEELFF,TGTGCCAGCACTCGAGGGGGGGCGGAGGAGCTGTTTTTT
TRBV4-2,TRBJ2-1,.,.,CASSPRVSSEQFF,TGTGCCAGCAGCCCCCGGGTGAGCAGTGAGCAGTTCTTC
TRBV6-5,TRBJ2-7,TRBD1,.,CAKPGQKISYEQYF,TGTGCCAAACCGGGACAGAAGATCTCCTACGAGCAGTACTTC
TRBV19,TRBJ1-2,.,.,CASARREAMLNTF,TGTGCCAGTGCCCGGAGGGAAGCTATGCTGAACACCTTC
TRBV19,TRBJ2-1,TRBD2,.,CASSTLSSGGAREQFF,TGTGCCAGTTCAACCCTCTCTAGCGGGGGGGCCAGGGAGCAGTTCTTC
TRBV5-4,TRBJ1-1,.,.,CASSLGGSPPEAFF,TGTGCCAGCAGCTTGGGAGGTTCACCCCCAGAAGCTTTCTTT
TRBV10-2,TRBJ2-3,TRBD2,.,CASSELAGGITDTQYF,TGCGCCAGCAGTGAGTTAGCGGGGGGTATCACAGATACGCAGTATTTT
TRBV27,TRBJ1-2,TRBD1,once,CASRTGQARSYTF,TGTGCCAGCCGAACGGGACAGGCTAGGAGCTACACCTTC
TRBV7-9,TRBJ2-5,.,few,CSSSFGQVEETQYF,TGTTCCAGCAGCTTTGGGCAAGTCGAGGAGACCCAGTACTTC
TRBV6-1,TRBJ2-3,.,.,CASRTTGTDTQYF,TGTGCCAGCAGGACCACAGGGACAGATACGCAGTATTTT
TRBV30,TRBJ1-2,.,.,CAPRSYTF,TGTGCCCCCAGGAGCTACACCTTC
TRBV7-3,TRBJ2-1,.,.,CASSFATGEYNEQFF,TGTGCCAGCAGCTTCGCGACAGGCGAATACAATGAGCAGTTCTTC
TRBV5-6,TRBJ2-2,TRBD1,.,CASTTTGGYTGELFF,TGTGCCAGCACCACTACAGGGGGGTACACCGGGGAGCTGTTTTTT
TRBV2,TRBJ2-1,.,.,CASRVARSSYNEQFF,TGTGCCAGCAGGGTAGCGAGGAGCTCCTACAATGAGCAGTTCTTC
TRBV30,TRBJ1-1,.,.,CAWSVTGYTEAFF,TGTGCCTGGAGTGTAACGGGTTACACTGAAGCTTTCTTT
TRBV2,TRBJ1-1,.,.,CASSVAGLGNTEAFF,TGTGCCAGCAGTGTGGCAGGACTTGGGAACACTGAAGCTTTCTTT